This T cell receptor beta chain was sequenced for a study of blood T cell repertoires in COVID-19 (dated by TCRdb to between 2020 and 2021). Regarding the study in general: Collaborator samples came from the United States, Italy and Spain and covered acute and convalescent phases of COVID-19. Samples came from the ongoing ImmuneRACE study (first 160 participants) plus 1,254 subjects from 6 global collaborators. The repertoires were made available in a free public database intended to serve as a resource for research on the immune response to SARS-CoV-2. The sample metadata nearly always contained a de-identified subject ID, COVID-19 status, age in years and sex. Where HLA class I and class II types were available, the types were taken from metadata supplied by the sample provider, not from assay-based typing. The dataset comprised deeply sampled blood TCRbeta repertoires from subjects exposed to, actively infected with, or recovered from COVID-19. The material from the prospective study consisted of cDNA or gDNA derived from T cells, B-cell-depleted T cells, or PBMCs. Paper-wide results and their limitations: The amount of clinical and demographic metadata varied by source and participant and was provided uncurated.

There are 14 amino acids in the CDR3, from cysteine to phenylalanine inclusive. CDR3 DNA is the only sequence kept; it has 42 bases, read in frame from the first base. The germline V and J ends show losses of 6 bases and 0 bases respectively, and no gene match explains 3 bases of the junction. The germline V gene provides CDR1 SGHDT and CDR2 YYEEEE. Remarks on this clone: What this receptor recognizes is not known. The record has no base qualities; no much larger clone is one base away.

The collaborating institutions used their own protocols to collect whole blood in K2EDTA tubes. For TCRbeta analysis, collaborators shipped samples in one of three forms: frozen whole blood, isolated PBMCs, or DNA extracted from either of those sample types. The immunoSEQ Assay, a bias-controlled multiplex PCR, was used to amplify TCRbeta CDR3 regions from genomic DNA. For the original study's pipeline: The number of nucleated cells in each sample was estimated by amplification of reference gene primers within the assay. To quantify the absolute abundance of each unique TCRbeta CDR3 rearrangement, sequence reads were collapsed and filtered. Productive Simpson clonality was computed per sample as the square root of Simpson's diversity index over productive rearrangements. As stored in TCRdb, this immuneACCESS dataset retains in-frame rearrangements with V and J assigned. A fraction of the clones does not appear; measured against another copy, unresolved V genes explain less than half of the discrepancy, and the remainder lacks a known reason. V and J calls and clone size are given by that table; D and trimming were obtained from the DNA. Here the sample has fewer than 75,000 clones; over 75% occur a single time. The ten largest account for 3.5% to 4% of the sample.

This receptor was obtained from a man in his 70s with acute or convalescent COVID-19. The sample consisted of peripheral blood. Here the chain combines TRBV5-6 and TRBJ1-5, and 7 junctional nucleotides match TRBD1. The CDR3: CASTQGDSNQPQHF. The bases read TGTGCCAGCACCCAGGGGGATAGCAATCAGCCCCAGCATTTT. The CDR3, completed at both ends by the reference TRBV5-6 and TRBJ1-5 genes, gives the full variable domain DAGVTQSPTHLIKTRGQQVTLRCSPKSGHDTVSWYQQALGQGPQFIFQYYEEEERQRGNFPDRFSGHQFPNYSSELNVNALLLGDSALYLCASTQGDSNQPQHFGDGTRLSIL.